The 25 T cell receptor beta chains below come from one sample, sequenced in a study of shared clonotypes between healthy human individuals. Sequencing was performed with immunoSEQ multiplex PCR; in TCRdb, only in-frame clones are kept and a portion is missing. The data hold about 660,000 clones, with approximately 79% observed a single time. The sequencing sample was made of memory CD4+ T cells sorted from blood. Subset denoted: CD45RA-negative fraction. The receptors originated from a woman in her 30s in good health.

CDR3 sequence: CASSSGRVQNHYNEQFF. The CDR3 nucleotides read TGTGCCAGCTCGAGCGGGAGGGTTCAAAACCATTACAATGAGCAGTTCTTC. The rearrangement joins TRBV9 to TRBJ2-1, with 10 positions matching TRBD2. Germline assignment: CDR1 SGDLS and CDR2 YYNGEE. This CDR3 is built from 17 residues. The junction had 14 bases not matched to a gene; V was cut back by 7 bases and J by 4 bases.

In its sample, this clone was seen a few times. DNA of the CDR3: TGTGCCAGCAGTTCCCCCGCACAGGGGAAGGAGACCCAGTACTTC. Protein sequence: CASSSPAQGKETQYF. The chain recombines TRBV27 with TRBJ2-5, with TRBD1 matching over 7 bases. The germline V gene has CDR1 MNHEY and CDR2 SMNVEV (reference sequence). J lost 5 bases, V lost 4 bases, and 10 bases had no gene match. CDR3 length: 15 amino acids.

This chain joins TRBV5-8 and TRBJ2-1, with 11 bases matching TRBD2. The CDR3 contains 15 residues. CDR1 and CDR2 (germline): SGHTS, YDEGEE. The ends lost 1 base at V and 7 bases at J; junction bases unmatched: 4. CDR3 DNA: TGTGCCAGCAGCTTGTTGCTAGCGGGGGGAAATGAGCAGTTCTTC. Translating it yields CASSLLLAGGNEQFF. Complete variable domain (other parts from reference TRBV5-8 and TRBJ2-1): EAGVTQSPTHLIKTRGQQATLRCSPISGHTSVYWYQQALGLGLQFLLWYDEGEERNRGNFPPRFSGRQFPNYSSELNVNALELEDSALYLCASSLLLAGGNEQFFGPGTRLTVL.

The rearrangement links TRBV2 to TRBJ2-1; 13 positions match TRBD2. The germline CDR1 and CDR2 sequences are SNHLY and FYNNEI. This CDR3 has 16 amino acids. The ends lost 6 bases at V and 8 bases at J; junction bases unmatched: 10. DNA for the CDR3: TGTGCCAGCAGCCATAGGACTAGCGGGAGTATGGATGAGCAGTTCTTC. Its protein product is CASSHRTSGSMDEQFF.

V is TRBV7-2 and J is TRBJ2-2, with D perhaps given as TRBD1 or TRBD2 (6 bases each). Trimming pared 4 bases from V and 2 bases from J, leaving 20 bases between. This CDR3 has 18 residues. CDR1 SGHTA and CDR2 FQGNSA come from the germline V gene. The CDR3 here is CASSSPWGARKNTGELFF. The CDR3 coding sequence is TGTGCCAGCAGCTCCCCTTGGGGGGCGCGGAAAAACACCGGGGAGCTGTTTTTT.

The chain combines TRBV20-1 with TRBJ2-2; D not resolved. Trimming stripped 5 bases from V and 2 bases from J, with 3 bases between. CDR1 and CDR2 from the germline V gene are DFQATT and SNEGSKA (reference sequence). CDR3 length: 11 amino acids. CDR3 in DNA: TGCAGTGCTGGTAACACCGGGGAGCTGTTTTTT. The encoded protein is CSAGNTGELFF.

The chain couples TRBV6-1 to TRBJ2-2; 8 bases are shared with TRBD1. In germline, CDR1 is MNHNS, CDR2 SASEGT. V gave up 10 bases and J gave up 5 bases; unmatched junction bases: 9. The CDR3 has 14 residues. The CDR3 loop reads CATARQGYTGELFF. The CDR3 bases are TGTGCCACCGCGAGACAGGGGTATACCGGGGAGCTGTTTTTT.

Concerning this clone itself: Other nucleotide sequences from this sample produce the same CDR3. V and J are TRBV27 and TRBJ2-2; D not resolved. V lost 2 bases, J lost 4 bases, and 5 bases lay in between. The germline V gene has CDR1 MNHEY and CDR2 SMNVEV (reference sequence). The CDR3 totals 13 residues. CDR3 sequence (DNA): TGTGCCAGCAGTTTAGGTGTCACCGGGGAGCTGTTTTTT. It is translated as CASSLGVTGELFF.

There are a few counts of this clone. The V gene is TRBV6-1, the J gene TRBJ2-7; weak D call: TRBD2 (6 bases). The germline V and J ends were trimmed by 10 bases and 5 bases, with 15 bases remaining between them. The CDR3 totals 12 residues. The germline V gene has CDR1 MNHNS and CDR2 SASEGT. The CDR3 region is CATLPSGDEQYF. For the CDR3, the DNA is TGTGCCACCCTTCCCTCGGGAGACGAGCAGTACTTC.

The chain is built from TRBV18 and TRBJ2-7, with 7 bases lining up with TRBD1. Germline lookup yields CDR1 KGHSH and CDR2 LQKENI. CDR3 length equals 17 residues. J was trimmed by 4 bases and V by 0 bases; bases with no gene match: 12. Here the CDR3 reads CASSPPDTWTGSYEQYF. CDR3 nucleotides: TGTGCCAGCTCACCACCGGACACCTGGACAGGAAGTTACGAGCAGTACTTC.

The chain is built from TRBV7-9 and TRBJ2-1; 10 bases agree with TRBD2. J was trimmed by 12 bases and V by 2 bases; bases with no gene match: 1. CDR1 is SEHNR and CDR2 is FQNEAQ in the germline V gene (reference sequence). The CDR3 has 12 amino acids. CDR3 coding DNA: TGTGCCAGCAGCTTATTAGCGGGAGGGCAGTTCTTC. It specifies CASSLLAGGQFF.

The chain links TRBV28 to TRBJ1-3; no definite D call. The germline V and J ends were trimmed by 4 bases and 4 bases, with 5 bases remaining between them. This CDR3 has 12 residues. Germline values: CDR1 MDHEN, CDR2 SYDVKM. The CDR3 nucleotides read TGTGCCAGCAGTTCCCAGGGAAACACCATATATTTT. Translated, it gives CASSSQGNTIYF.

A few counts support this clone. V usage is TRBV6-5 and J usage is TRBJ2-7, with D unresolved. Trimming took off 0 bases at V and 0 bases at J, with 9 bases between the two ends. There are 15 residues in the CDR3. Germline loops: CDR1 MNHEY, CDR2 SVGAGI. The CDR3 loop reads CASSYSSQSSYEQYF. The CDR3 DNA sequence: TGTGCCAGCAGTTACTCGTCCCAGTCCTCCTACGAGCAGTACTTC.

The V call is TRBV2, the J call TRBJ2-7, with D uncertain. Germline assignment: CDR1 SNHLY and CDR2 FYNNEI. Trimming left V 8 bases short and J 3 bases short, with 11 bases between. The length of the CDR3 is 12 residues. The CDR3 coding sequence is TGTGCCAGCGTAACAAGATACTACGAGCAGTACTTC. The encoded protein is CASVTRYYEQYF.

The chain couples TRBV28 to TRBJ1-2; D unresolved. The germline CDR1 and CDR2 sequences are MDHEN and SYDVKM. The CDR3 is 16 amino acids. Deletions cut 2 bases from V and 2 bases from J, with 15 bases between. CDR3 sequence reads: CASSLGSAAGNYGYTF. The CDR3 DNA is TGTGCCAGCAGTTTAGGGTCAGCCGCAGGCAACTATGGCTACACCTTC.

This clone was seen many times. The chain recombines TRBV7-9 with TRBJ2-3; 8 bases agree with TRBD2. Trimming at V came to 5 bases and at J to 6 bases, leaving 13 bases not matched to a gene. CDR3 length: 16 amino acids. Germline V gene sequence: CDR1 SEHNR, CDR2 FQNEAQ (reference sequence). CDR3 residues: CASSPSAGGSRDTQYF. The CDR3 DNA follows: TGTGCCAGCAGCCCCTCCGCGGGAGGATCCCGGGATACGCAGTATTTT.

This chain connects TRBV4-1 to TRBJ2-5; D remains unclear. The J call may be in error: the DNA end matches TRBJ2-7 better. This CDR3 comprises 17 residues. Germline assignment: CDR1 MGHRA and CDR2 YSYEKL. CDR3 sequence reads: CASSQEANPRLWYEQYF. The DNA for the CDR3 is TGCGCCAGCAGCCAAGAGGCCAATCCCAGGCTCTGGTACGAGCAGTACTTC.

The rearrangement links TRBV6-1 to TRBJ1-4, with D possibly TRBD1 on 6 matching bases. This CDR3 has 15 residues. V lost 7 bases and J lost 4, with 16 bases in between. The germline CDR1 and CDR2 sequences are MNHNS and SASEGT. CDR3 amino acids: CASTFGQRGNEKLFF. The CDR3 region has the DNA TGTGCCAGCACCTTTGGACAGAGGGGTAATGAAAAACTGTTTTTT.

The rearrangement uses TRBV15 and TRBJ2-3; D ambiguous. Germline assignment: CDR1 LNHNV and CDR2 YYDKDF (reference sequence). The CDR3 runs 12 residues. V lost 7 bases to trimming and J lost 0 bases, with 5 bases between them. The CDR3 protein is CATKHSTDTQYF. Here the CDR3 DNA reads TGTGCCACCAAGCATAGCACAGATACGCAGTATTTT.

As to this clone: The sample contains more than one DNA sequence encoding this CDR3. CDR3 in amino acids: CASSLASGTGELFF. DNA for the CDR3: TGCGCCAGCAGCTTGGCATCGGGTACCGGGGAGCTGTTTTTT. The chain recombines TRBV5-1 with TRBJ2-2; D uncertain. V lost 0 bases and J lost 5, with 8 bases in between. This CDR3 has 14 amino acids. Germline-derived CDR1 and CDR2 are SGHRS and YFSETQ.

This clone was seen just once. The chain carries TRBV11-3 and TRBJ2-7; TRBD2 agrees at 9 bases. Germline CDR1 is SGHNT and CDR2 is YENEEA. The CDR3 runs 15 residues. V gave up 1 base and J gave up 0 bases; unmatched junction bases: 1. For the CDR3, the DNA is TGTGCCAGCAGCTTAGGTAGCGGGAGCTCCTACGAGCAGTACTTC. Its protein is CASSLGSGSSYEQYF.

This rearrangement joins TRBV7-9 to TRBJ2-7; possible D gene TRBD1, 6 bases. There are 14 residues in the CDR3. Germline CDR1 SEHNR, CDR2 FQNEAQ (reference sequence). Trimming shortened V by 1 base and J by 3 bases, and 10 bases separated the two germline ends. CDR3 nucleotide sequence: TGTGCCAGCAGCTTAGGAGGACAGATCTACGAGCAGTACTTC. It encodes CASSLGGQIYEQYF.

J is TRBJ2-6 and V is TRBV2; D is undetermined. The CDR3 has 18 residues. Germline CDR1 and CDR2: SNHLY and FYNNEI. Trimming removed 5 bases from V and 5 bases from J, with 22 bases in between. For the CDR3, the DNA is TGTGCCAGCAGTCGGTGCGCTTACCGATACAGTCGGGCCAACGTCCTGACTTTC. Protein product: CASSRCAYRYSRANVLTF.

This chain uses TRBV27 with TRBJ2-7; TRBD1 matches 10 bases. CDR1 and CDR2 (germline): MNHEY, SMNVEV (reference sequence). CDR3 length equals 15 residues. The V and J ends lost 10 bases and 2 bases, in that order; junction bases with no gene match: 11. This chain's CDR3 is CATSLRTGGPYEQYF. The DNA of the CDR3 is TGTGCCACGAGTTTAAGGACAGGGGGGCCCTACGAGCAGTACTTC.

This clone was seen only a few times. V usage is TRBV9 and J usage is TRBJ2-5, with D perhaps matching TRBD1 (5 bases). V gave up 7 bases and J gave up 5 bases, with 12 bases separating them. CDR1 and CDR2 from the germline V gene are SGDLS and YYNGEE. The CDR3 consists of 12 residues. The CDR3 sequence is CASGPQEETQYF. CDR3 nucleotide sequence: TGTGCCAGCGGCCCACAGGAGGAGACCCAGTACTTC.